One T cell receptor (beta chain) is described in this entry. This clone was detected once. Its specific antigen is unknown. No much larger clone exists at a distance of one base, and base qualities are not known. The library was built by means of the immunoSEQ multiplex PCR assay. The multiplex PCR relied on a mix of 60 forward primers for TCR Vbeta segments and 13 reverse primers for TCR Jbeta segments. The CDR3 region of rearranged TCR beta genes was amplified from genomic DNA by a multiplex PCR assay. On the Illumina HiSeq System, the amplified TCR beta libraries were sequenced as 87-base-pair reads. The original pipeline was this. A later analysis counted about 82 million unique TCR beta chains across the 640 or so repertoires, and some 12 million of these chains were shared by at least two donors. Raw reads were error-corrected and collapsed into unique sequences by a nearest-neighbor algorithm in which closely related sequences were merged to remove PCR and sequencing errors. CDR3 sequences were aligned to IMGT reference sequences to assign V, D and J gene segments. For a sequence to be retained, at least a six-nucleotide match to both a V gene segment and a J gene segment was required. Rearrangements were classified as productive when the CDR3 lacked stop codons and remained in frame with V and J, and all other rearrangements were classified as non-productive. Following IMGT convention, CDR3 was defined as the stretch from the second conserved V-encoded cysteine to the conserved J-encoded phenylalanine. In an earlier analysis of more than 550 of the donors, sequences lacking an unambiguous match to a single V gene segment were excluded. In an earlier analysis of 587 of the donors, V segments were called functional above 56.7% productive rearrangements and were called segregating when the between-donor standard deviation exceeded 5%. To diagnose cytomegalovirus status from the catalog of TCR beta chain sequences, a statistical classification framework was built. V and J gene assignment, in a later analysis, came from comparing TCR nucleotide sequences with IMGT/GENE-DB human TR gene sequences. The TCRdist pipeline was used in a later analysis to assign CDR3 sequences and most-parsimonious VDJ recombination scenarios. In a later analysis, each TCR beta chain was defined by its CDR3 amino acid sequence together with its V-gene family, and reads lacking a unique V-gene family were excluded. As a way to deal with suspected cross-contamination and a sequencing artifact, a later analysis dropped over 550 nucleotide sequences that were highly shared and had low generation probability. For each public chain, a later analysis derived a clonal expansion index from normalized ranks of inferred template counts within each repertoire. In a later analysis, generation probabilities were computed using a VDJ recombination model fitted to out-of-frame rearrangements, and the results were checked against IGoR. Hypergeometric tests were used in a later analysis to score TCR-TCR, TCR-HLA and TCR-CMV co-occurrence, with a repertoire-size bias correction applied to the TCR pairs. False discovery rates were estimated in a later analysis by permuting HLA or CMV assignments 20 times. A later analysis grouped co-occurring TCRs with DBSCAN, adding TCRdist sequence similarity when clustering within HLA-allele-positive subsets. Repertoires with fewer than 30,000 or more than 120,000 public chains were left out of co-occurrence clustering, as were a handful of repertoires with anomalous nucleotide sharing. TCRdb took over this immuneACCESS table, retaining in-frame rearrangements with V and J assigned. Such tables are incomplete; in checked studies, under half of the missing clones stem from an unresolved V gene, and the remainder is unexplained. That table furnishes V, J and clone size, whereas the DNA furnished D and trimming. For this sample there are 190,000 or so clones; about 85% appear just once. The ten largest clonotypes hold around 0.42% of the sample.

In total, approximately 690 healthy bone marrow donors made up the cohort. At the time of sampling, all cohort members were nominally healthy, though unrecorded immune exposures were likely present. The donor was CMV seropositive and belonged to the group of more than 250 seropositive cohort members. Each donor provided a peripheral blood sample, and peripheral blood mononuclear cells were used for TCR beta sequencing. The Qiagen DNeasy Blood Extraction Kit was used to extract genomic DNA from the blood cell samples. This specimen belongs to a study of cytomegalovirus exposure and HLA in healthy donors (dated 2017 in TCRdb). Regarding the complete study: In an earlier analysis of around 540 of the donors, 276 Gb of sequence data and 100 million or so unique TCR beta sequences from roughly 180 million T cells were reported. An early release covering roughly 640 HLA-typed donors comprised about 320 gigabases of sequencing data and 85 million to 100 million unique TCR sequences. Of the roughly 400 genotyped donors, over 70% fell in the genetic ancestry cluster associated with self-reported Caucasian donors. The study was designed to test whether signatures of past pathogen exposure could be identified by cataloging public T cell receptors. The study profiled the T cell repertoires of more than 500 subjects by immunosequencing and related them to cytomegalovirus serostatus. A separate validation cohort of 100 to 150 different subjects was used in addition to the approximately 700-subject first cohort. To predict cytomegalovirus infection status, the study combined high-throughput TCR immunosequencing, statistical association of individual TCRs with disease status, and machine learning. In a later analysis, previously published TCR beta repertoires from 666 donors were re-analyzed and high-resolution HLA genotyping was added so that TCR occurrence patterns could be studied. Rather than using new phenotypic data, the later analysis identified candidate immune exposures from TCR beta sequences and from how often those sequences occurred across donors. To decide whether each TCR beta V gene segment behaved as functional or pseudogenic, an earlier analysis of some 600 of the donors relied on high-throughput TCR beta sequencing. Alongside the repertoire data, information on donor age, sex, ethnicity and CMV serostatus was compiled. A later genetic analysis took genome-wide SNP genotypes for about 55% of the 666 donors and used that subset as a discovery cohort. All discovery cohort repertoires had been generated using a single sequencing platform. HLA typing included class I and class II loci at four-digit resolution. The number of donors typed differed by locus, with roughly 629-640 for A, B, C, DRB1 and DQB1, approximately 500 for DQA1, 600 to 610 for DPA1, and about 450 for DPB1. Roughly five DR-DQ haplotypes were handled as single units for association and clustering because linkage in the cohort was strong. Across approximately 400 genotyped donors of the cohort, an average of about 220,000 unique TCR beta nucleotide sequences per donor were sequenced, and around 20% of those sequences were non-productive.

Summary of the overall study and its limitations: At a false discovery rate of 0.05, a later analysis linked 16,951 TCR beta sequences to specific HLA alleles. Sequencing depth was assumed to be roughly uniform across donors in the presence/absence analyses, though that assumption may not hold. Strong co-occurrence of HLA alleles, especially DR and DQ, made assigning TCR associations to individual alleles difficult. According to a later analysis, most CMV-associated TCR beta chains appeared to be HLA-restricted, and the HLA associations seemed to be driven largely by CMV exposure. Compared with the 666-donor mean, donors in an Asian-associated ancestry cluster had fewer N-insertions in productive TCRs, according to a later genetic analysis. A cluster of highly shared sequence variants was judged likely to be a technical artifact of the sequencing pipeline. The study listed 150 to 200 TCR beta chains as associated with cytomegalovirus. A few of the identified cytomegalovirus-associated TCR beta chains were confirmed in vitro to be specific for cytomegalovirus antigens. According to a later analysis, TCR association rates differed among HLA loci, with DRB1 alleles showing the most associated TCRs and HLA-C alleles showing the fewest. It was suggested by the authors that the approach could potentially be generalized to other disease states and immunological phenotypes. The cohort was sequenced for TCR beta chains only, and without alpha or paired-chain data the features that could be detected were limited. Some IMGT-functional V segments, including TRBV6-2 and TRBV6-3, could not be distinguished by the 87-base-pair reads and were therefore excluded. While some public TCRs were present in many individuals, most TCR sequences turned up only very rarely across donors. V-gene and J-gene trimming of TCR beta chains was associated with a missense DCLRE1C variant in a later genetic analysis, and the association was replicated in an independent cohort. The only immune exposure information available for the cohort was CMV serostatus. Several of the top co-occurrence clusters appeared to be linked to parvovirus B19, influenza, CMV and Epstein-Barr virus, according to a later analysis. In an earlier analysis of several hundred of the donors, most TCR beta V segments were observed in productive rearrangements about 87% or about 30% of the time, broadly matching IMGT annotations. The earlier analysis of about 600 of the donors excluded seventeen rarely observed V segments, including chromosome 9 orphons, because counts were too low. A later analysis found that HLA-associated TCR beta chains were more clonally expanded and had lower generation probabilities than equally common non-associated chains. Because HLA typing was unavailable for some donors at each locus, only the typed subset was used in association tests. A further reported finding was that TCR beta sequences accurately predicted the HLA-A and HLA-B alleles for most subjects in the first cohort. In both the original and validation cohorts, the classifier was reported to diagnose cytomegalovirus status with high specificity and sensitivity. Linkage disequilibrium might explain the correlated functional status among segregating V segments, but an unknown experimental factor could not be ruled out.

From cysteine to phenylalanine, the CDR3 is 16 amino acids long. Only the CDR3 DNA is retained, 48 bases long and in frame from the first base. Unmatched junction bases come to 6, with V trimmed by 1 base and J by 6 bases. In the germline V gene, CDR1 corresponds to LGHNA and CDR2 to YNFKEQ. This TCR was recovered from a male donor in good health and CMV-seropositive. Sequencing input: PBMCs. This receptor chain uses TRBV4-2 and TRBJ1-6, with TRBD1 identical over 7 junction bases. This receptor carries the CDR3 CASSQGSDRVNSPLHF. The DNA sequence is given as TGTGCCAGCAGCCAAGGCAGTGACAGGGTTAATTCACCCCTCCACTTT.